This T cell receptor beta chain was documented in a study of cytomegalovirus exposure and HLA in healthy donors. As for the study in general: Ancestry clustering placed 70% to 90% of several hundred genotyped donors in the Caucasian-associated cluster.

Notes on the study in general: On later analysis, the bulk of CMV-associated TCR beta chains appeared to be HLA-restricted. Associated with HLA alleles at 0.05 false discovery rate in a later analysis were fewer than 20,000 TCR beta sequences.

PCR employed 60 Vbeta and 13 Jbeta primers. The assay was immunoSEQ multiplex PCR, and TCRdb's table has in-frame clones only and misses some. The sample gives some 150,000 clones, about four fifths of which show up once; over 0.65% is in the top ten. This clone has a single count. Its specificity is unknown. Germline V gene data show CDR1 as SGHDT and CDR2 as YYEEEE. The length of the CDR3 is 16 residues. V shed 4 bases, J shed 0 bases, and the junction held 6 bases outside the gene matches. The chain links TRBV5-6 to TRBJ2-5; TRBD1 matches 10 bases. The source of this sequence is a young woman in good health and CMV-seronegative. The sequencing input was PBMCs. The CDR3 reads CASSTDRGLHQETQYF. The CDR3 nucleotides read TGTGCCAGCAGCACCGACAGGGGGCTTCACCAAGAGACCCAGTACTTC.